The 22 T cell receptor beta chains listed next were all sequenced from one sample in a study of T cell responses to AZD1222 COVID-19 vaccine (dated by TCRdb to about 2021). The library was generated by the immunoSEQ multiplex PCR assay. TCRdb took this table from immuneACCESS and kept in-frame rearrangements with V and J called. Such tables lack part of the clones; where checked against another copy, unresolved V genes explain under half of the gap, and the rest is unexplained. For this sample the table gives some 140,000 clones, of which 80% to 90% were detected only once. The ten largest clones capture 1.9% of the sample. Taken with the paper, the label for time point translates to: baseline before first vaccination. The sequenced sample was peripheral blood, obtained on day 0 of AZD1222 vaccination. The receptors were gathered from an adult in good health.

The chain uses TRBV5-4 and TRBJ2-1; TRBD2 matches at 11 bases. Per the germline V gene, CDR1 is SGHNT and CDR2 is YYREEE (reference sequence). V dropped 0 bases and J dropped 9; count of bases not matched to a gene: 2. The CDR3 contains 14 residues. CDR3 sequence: CASSLVAGGFEQFF. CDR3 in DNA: TGTGCCAGCAGCTTGGTAGCGGGAGGGTTTGAGCAGTTCTTC. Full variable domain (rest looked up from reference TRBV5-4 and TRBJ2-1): ETGVTQSPTHLIKTRGQQVTLRCSSQSGHNTVSWYQQALGQGPQFIFQYYREEENGRGNFPPRFSGLQFPNYSSELNVNALELDDSALYLCASSLVAGGFEQFFGPGTRLTVL.

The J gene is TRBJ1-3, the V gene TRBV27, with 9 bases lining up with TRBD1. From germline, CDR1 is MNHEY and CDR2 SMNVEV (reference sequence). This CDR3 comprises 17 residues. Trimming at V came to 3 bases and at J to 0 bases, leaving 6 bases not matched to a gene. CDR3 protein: CASSLGQGPSSGNTIYF. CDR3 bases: TGTGCCAGCAGTTTGGGACAGGGTCCTAGCTCTGGAAACACCATATATTTT.

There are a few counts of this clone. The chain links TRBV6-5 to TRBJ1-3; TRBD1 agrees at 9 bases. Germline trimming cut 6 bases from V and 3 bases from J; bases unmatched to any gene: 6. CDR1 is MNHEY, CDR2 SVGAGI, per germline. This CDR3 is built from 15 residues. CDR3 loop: CASRPNRGLGNTIYF. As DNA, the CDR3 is TGTGCCAGCAGACCCAACAGGGGGCTTGGAAACACCATATATTTT.

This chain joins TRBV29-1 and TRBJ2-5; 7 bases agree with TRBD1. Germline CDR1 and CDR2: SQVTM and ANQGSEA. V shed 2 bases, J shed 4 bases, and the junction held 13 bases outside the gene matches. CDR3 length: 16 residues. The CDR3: CSVERGSTGRGETQYF. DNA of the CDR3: TGCAGCGTTGAAAGGGGGTCGACAGGGCGAGGAGAGACCCAGTACTTC.

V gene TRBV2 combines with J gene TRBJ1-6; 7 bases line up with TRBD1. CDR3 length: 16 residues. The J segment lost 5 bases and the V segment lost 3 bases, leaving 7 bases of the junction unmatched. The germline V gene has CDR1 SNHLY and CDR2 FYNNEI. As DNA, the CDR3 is TGTGCCAGCAGTGACAGAGGGGGCTGGGATAATTCACCCCTCCACTTT. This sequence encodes CASSDRGGWDNSPLHF.

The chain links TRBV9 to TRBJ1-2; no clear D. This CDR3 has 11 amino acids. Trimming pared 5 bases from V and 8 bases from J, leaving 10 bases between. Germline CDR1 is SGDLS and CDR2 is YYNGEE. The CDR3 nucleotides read TGTGCCAGCAGTCAACTGAGGGGCTACACCTTC. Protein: CASSQLRGYTF.

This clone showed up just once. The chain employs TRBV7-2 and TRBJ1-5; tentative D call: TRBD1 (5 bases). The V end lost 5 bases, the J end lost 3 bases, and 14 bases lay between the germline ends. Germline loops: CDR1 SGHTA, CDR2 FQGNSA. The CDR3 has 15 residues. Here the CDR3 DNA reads TGTGCCAGCAGCAACACAGGAACCCTCAATCAGCCCCAGCATTTT. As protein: CASSNTGTLNQPQHF.

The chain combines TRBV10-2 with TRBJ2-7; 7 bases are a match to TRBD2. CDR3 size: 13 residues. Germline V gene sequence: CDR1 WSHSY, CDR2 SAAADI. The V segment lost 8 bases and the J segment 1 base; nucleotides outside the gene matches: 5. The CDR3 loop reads CASGGVGSYEQYF. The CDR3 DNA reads TGCGCCAGCGGGGGGGTAGGGTCCTACGAGCAGTACTTC.

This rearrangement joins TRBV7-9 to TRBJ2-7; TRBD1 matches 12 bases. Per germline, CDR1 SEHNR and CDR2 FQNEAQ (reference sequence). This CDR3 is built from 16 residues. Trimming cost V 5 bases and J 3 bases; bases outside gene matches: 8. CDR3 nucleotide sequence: TGTGCCAGCAGCCCCCCGGGACAGGGGGCATTCTACGAGCAGTACTTC. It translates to CASSPPGQGAFYEQYF.

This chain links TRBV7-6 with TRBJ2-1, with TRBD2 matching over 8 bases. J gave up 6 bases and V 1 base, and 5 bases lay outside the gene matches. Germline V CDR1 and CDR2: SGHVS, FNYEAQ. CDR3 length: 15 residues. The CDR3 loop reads CASSLGSGGRNEQFF. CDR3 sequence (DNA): TGTGCCAGCAGCTTAGGGAGCGGGGGTCGCAATGAGCAGTTCTTC. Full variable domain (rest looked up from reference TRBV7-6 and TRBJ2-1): GAGVSQSPRYKVTKRGQDVALRCDPISGHVSLYWYRQALGQGPEFLTYFNYEAQQDKSGLPNDRFSAERPEGSISTLTIQRTEQRDSAMYRCASSLGSGGRNEQFFGPGTRLTVL.

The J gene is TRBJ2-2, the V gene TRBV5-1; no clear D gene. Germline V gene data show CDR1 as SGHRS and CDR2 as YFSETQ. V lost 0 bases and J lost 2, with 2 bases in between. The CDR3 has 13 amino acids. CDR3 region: CASSLDNTGELFF. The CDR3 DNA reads TGCGCCAGCAGCTTGGATAACACCGGGGAGCTGTTTTTT.

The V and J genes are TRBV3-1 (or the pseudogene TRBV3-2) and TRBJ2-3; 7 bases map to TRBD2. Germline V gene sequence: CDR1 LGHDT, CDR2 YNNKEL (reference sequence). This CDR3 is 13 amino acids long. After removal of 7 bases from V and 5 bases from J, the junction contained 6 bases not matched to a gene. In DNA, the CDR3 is TGTGCCAGCATCGCGTCGGGGGGAGATACGCAGTATTTT. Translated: CASIASGGDTQYF.

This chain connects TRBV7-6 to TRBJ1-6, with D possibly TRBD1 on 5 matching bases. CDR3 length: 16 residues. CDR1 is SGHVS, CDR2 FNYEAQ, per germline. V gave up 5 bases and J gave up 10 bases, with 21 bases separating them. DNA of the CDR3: TGTGCCAGCAGCCTAGGGGTGGTCCGATCAGGGTCACCCCTCCACTTT. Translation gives CASSLGVVRSGSPLHF.

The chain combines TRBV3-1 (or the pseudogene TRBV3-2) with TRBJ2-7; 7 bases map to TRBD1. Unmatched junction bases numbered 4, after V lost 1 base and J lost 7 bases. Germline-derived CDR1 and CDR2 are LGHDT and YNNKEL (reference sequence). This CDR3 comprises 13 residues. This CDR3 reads CASSQVTGKEQYF. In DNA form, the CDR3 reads TGTGCCAGCAGCCAAGTGACAGGGAAGGAGCAGTACTTC.

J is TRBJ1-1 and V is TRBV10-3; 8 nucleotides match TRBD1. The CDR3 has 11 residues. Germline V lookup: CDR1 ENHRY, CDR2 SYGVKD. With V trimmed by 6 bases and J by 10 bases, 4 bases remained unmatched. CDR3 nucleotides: TGTGCCATCAGAAGGACAGGGTTAGCTTTCTTT. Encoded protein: CAIRRTGLAFF.

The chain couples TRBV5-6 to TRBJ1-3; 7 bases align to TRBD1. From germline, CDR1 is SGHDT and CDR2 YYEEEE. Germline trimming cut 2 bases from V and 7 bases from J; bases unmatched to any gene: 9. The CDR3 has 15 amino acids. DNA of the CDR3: TGTGCCAGCAGCTTAGGGGACAGCCTAAGGAACACCATATATTTT. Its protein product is CASSLGDSLRNTIYF.

The CDR3 DNA reads as TGTGCCAGCAGTATGGGGTCGACAGGGGGTGGGTATGGCTACACCTTC. Translating gives CASSMGSTGGGYGYTF. The chain carries TRBV28 and TRBJ1-2, with 9 bases aligning to TRBD1. From germline, CDR1 is MDHEN and CDR2 SYDVKM. The length of the CDR3 is 16 residues. The V segment lost 5 bases and the J segment 5 bases; nucleotides outside the gene matches: 12.

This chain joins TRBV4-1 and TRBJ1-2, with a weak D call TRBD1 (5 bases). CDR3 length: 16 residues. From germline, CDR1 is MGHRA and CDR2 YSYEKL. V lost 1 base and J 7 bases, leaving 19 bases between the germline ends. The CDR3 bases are TGCGCCAGCAGCCAAGCGGACACTCCAACCTACGGTGGCTACACCTTC. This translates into CASSQADTPTYGGYTF.

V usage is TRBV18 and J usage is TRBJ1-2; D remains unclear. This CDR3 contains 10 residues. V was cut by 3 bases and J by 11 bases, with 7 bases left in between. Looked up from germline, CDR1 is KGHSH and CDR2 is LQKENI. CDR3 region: CASSPARYTF. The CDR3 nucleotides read TGTGCCAGCTCACCTGCGCGGTACACCTTC.

Written as DNA, the CDR3 is TGTGCCAGCAGTGAATTACTCGGCGAGCAGTACTTC. Encoded protein: CASSELLGEQYF. This chain joins TRBV6-1 and TRBJ2-7; D remains ambiguous. Germline V gene data show CDR1 as MNHNS and CDR2 as SASEGT. V dropped 2 bases and J dropped 6 bases, with 8 bases sitting between them. This CDR3 spans 12 amino acids.

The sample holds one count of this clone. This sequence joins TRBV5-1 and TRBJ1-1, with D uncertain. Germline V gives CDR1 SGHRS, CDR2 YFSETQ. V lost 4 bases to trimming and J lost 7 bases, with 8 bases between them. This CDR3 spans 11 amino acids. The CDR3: CASSPGSEAFF. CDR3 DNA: TGCGCCAGCAGCCCCGGAAGTGAAGCTTTCTTT.

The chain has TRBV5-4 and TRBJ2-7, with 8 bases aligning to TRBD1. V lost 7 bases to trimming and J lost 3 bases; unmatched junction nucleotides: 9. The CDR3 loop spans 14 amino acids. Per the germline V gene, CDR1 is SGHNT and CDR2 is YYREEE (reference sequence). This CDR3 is CASSRQGSNYEQYF. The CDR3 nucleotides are TGTGCCAGCTCCCGACAGGGGAGTAACTACGAGCAGTACTTC.